The TCR beta chain described here comes from a study of blood T cell repertoires in COVID-19. Looking at the study overall: Specimens from acute and convalescent COVID-19 originated in the United States, Italy and Spain. PBMCs, B-cell-depleted T cells, or T cells were the source of the cDNA or gDNA that made up the material.

J lost 0 bases, V lost 6 bases, and 6 bases had no gene match. CDR1 is LNHDA and CDR2 is SQIVND in the germline V gene (reference sequence). This CDR3 comprises 16 residues. Authors' data handling: The assay estimated nucleated cells by amplifying reference gene primers. Assay: immunoSEQ multiplex PCR; the TCRdb copy retains only in-frame clones and omits some. V, J and clone size were drawn from that table, and D and trimming were deduced from the DNA. The table includes some 170,000 clones, approximately 78% detected once. The J gene is TRBJ1-3, the V gene TRBV19; 9 positions match TRBD1. The sequence came from a human donor in a cohort sampled during active COVID-19. Input material: peripheral blood. CDR3 DNA: TGTGCCAGTAGCCTAACAGGGGGCGGCTCTGGAAACACCATATATTTT. This codes for CASSLTGGGSGNTIYF.